These 12 T cell receptor beta chains share one sample of origin, sequenced in a study of cytomegalovirus exposure and HLA in healthy donors (dated by TCRdb to 2017 to 2019). Preparation of the library involved the immunoSEQ multiplex PCR assay. The multiplex PCR relied on a mix of 60 forward primers for TCR Vbeta segments and 13 reverse primers for TCR Jbeta segments. What TCRdb holds here is the immuneACCESS table cut down to in-frame rearrangements. Part of the clones is not present; checked against another copy, under half of the missing clones reflect an unresolved V gene, and the others are unexplained. This sample gives approximately 150,000 clones in total; approximately 78% of them show up just once. Together, the top ten hold about 2.5% of the sample. The source material was PBMCs. These receptor sequences come from a human donor in good health.

The CDR3 is CASSLRLAASTDTQYF. The CDR3 region has the DNA TGTGCCAGCAGCTTAAGACTAGCGGCCTCCACAGATACGCAGTATTTT. The J gene is TRBJ2-3, the V gene TRBV7-3; TRBD2 agrees at 9 bases. CDR3 size: 16 residues. The junction had 4 bases not matched to a gene; V was cut back by 1 base and J by 2 bases. The V gene's germline CDR1 is SGHTA and CDR2 FQGTGA.

The chain combines TRBV9 with TRBJ1-4; 7 bases fit TRBD1. Germline V gives CDR1 SGDLS, CDR2 YYNGEE. CDR3 length equals 14 residues. V lost 4 bases and J lost 8; bases outside the gene matches: 8. CDR3 protein: CASSSTGWEEKLFF. The CDR3 coding sequence is TGTGCCAGCAGCTCGACAGGGTGGGAGGAAAAACTGTTTTTT.

This clone was observed a handful of times. The rearrangement links TRBV7-9 to TRBJ1-1; 7 bases are shared with TRBD1. The CDR3 is 15 amino acids. Trimming took 7 bases from V and 0 from J; bases not matched to a gene: 8. The germline CDR1 and CDR2 sequences are SEHNR and FQNEAQ (reference sequence). This chain's CDR3 is CASIDRDLMNTEAFF. The CDR3 region has the DNA TGTGCCAGCATCGACAGGGATCTCATGAACACTGAAGCTTTCTTT.

The chain links TRBV5-1 to TRBJ2-2; D might be TRBD1 (8 bases). Germline CDR1 reads SGHRS; CDR2 reads YFSETQ. V lost 4 bases and J lost 7, with 17 bases in between. This CDR3 is built from 15 residues. In DNA, the CDR3 is TGCGCCAGCAGCAGGGGACAGGCGGGGGACGGGGAGCTGTTTTTT. Translated, it gives CASSRGQAGDGELFF.

In its sample, this clone was seen once. The V gene is TRBV18, the J gene TRBJ1-1; D gene uncertain. The V and J ends lost 0 bases and 0 bases respectively, with 8 bases between them. The CDR3 length is 15 residues. Germline CDR1 reads KGHSH; CDR2 reads LQKENI. This chain's CDR3 is CASSPPGTMNTEAFF. The CDR3 DNA is TGTGCCAGCTCACCACCGGGCACGATGAACACTGAAGCTTTCTTT.

The rearrangement uses TRBV4-3 and TRBJ2-1; no firm D call. The ends were cut back, 0 bases at V and 3 bases at J, with 6 bases in the middle. The germline V gene encodes CDR1 LGHNA and CDR2 YSLEER. The CDR3 is 14 residues long. CDR3 nucleotide sequence: TGCGCCAGCAGCCAAGACAGGCGCTACAATGAGCAGTTCTTC. The encoded protein is CASSQDRRYNEQFF.

V gene TRBV7-9 combines with J gene TRBJ1-1; 7 bases map to TRBD1. Per the germline V gene, CDR1 is SEHNR and CDR2 is FQNEAQ (reference sequence). With 1 base clipped from V and 7 bases from J, the junction kept 3 bases outside the gene matches. The CDR3 spans 13 residues. CDR3 in DNA: TGTGCCAGCAGCTTAGTGGCAGGGGGTGAAGCTTTCTTT. This codes for CASSLVAGGEAFF.

This clone was seen a single time. The chain recombines TRBV29-1 with TRBJ1-1; a possible D gene is TRBD1 (5 bases). CDR1 SQVTM and CDR2 ANQGSEA come from the germline V gene. V lost 3 bases and J 4 bases, leaving 12 bases between the germline ends. The CDR3 covers 13 residues. The CDR3 is CSVDRQGSTEAFF. The CDR3 DNA reads TGCAGCGTTGATAGGCAGGGCAGCACTGAAGCTTTCTTT.

The chain couples TRBV7-8 to TRBJ1-1, with 8 bases identical to TRBD1. CDR3 length: 14 residues. The ends lost 5 bases at V and 4 bases at J; junction bases unmatched: 6. CDR1 is SGHVS and CDR2 is FQNEAQ in the germline V gene. The CDR3, as DNA: TGTGCCAGCAGCCAGACAGGGGTCAGCACTGAAGCTTTCTTT. This encodes CASSQTGVSTEAFF.

The V and J genes are TRBV9 and TRBJ2-7, with a weak D call TRBD1 (6 bases). Germline V gene lookup returns CDR1 SGDLS and CDR2 YYNGEE. This CDR3 comprises 14 residues. V was shortened by 3 bases and J by 6 bases, with 16 bases between the two germline ends. CDR3 sequence reads: CASSARVTGLEQYF. CDR3 coding DNA: TGTGCCAGCAGCGCGAGAGTAACAGGGCTCGAGCAGTACTTC.

The CDR3 is CASSFDTNTEAFF. Here the CDR3 DNA reads TGTGCCAGCAGCTTCGACACCAACACTGAAGCTTTCTTT. This chain uses TRBV7-2 with TRBJ1-1; D is unresolved. This CDR3 is 13 amino acids long. Trimming cost V 3 bases and J 2 bases, with 7 bases left between them. CDR1 and CDR2 (germline): SGHTA, FQGNSA.

The chain is built from TRBV5-1 and TRBJ1-1; D is possibly TRBD1 (5 bases). CDR3 length equals 13 residues. V was trimmed by 0 bases and J by 4 bases, leaving 7 bases between them. Germline V gene lookup returns CDR1 SGHRS and CDR2 YFSETQ. CDR3 protein: CASSLGGSTEAFF. In DNA, the CDR3 is TGCGCCAGCAGCTTGGGGGGCTCCACTGAAGCTTTCTTT.